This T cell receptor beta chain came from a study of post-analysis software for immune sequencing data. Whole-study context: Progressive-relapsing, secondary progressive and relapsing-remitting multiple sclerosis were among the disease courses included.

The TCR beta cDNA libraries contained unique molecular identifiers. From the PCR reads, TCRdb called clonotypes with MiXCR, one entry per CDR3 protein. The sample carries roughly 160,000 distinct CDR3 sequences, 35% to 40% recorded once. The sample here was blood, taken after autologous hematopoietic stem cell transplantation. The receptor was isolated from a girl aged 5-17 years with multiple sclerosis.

As DNA, the CDR3 is TGCAGTGCTAGCAAGGGGATCCGGGGGGACATTCAGTACTTC. This sequence encodes CSASKGIRGDIQYF. The chain couples TRBV20-1 to TRBJ2-4, with TRBD2 identical over 7 bases. The CDR3 spans 14 residues. Looked up from germline, CDR1 is DFQATT and CDR2 is SNEGSKA (reference sequence). J was trimmed by 8 bases and V by 3 bases; bases with no gene match: 10.